The sequence of this T cell receptor beta chain was determined in a study of T cell changes during pregnancy in multiple sclerosis. Germline values: CDR1 LNHDA, CDR2 SQIVND (reference sequence). The V and J ends lost 3 bases and 6 bases, in that order; junction bases with no gene match: 9. This CDR3 is built from 17 residues. Data came from immunoSEQ multiplex PCR; TCRdb stores just in-frame clones and leaves some out. There are 130,000 or so clones in the sample; approximately 96% occur only once, and approximately 0.45% lies in the top ten. The sequence came from a female donor with multiple sclerosis, enrolled in a pregnancy study. This chain links TRBV19 with TRBJ1-4, with TRBD1 identical over 11 bases. The starting material was peripheral blood, obtained after pregnancy. The CDR3 reads CASSMDRGQKGYEKLFF. In nucleotides, the CDR3 is TGTGCCAGTAGTATGGACAGGGGGCAAAAAGGCTATGAAAAACTGTTTTTT.